This T cell receptor (beta chain) was documented in a study of blood T cell repertoires in COVID-19. Study information: Sites across the United States, Italy and Spain contributed samples from acute and convalescent COVID-19. Sources were T cells, B-cell-depleted T cells, or PBMCs; the material itself was cDNA or gDNA.

The length of the CDR3 is 14 residues. The V end was cut by 5 bases, the J end by 1 base, with 8 bases between. Germline CDR1 and CDR2: SGHTA and FQGNSA. As processed by the authors: Amplified reference gene primers provided the basis for estimating nucleated cell counts. Profiled with immunoSEQ multiplex PCR; TCRdb holds only in-frame clones, not every one. V and J calls and clone size are those listed in that table; D and trimming were worked out from the DNA. The sample has about 74,000 clones, about 91% seen once. V and J are TRBV7-2 and TRBJ2-2; D is ambiguous. This sequence was found in a woman of 80 years or more with active or convalescent COVID-19. Sequenced material: peripheral blood. This CDR3 reads CASSKNMNTGELFF. CDR3 DNA sequence: TGTGCCAGCAGCAAAAACATGAACACCGGGGAGCTGTTTTTT.